This T cell receptor (beta chain) was profiled in a study of T cells in Graves' hyperthyroidism and ophthalmopathy. This clonotype was found many times. Amplification yielded TCR beta CDR3 regions, with RNA transcripts as the source. The HTBI primer set served for first-round RT-PCR of the TCR CDR3. TCRdb passed the multiplex PCR reads through MiXCR, listing each CDR3 protein once. The sample holds around 450,000 distinct CDR3 sequences, more than 15% seen once. What was sequenced was blood. The clonotype originates from a woman younger than 30 with Graves' hyperthyroidism.

In nucleotides, the CDR3 is TGCGCCAGCAGCTTGGAGGCAGGGGGTACCTACGAGCAGTACTTC. Its translation: CASSLEAGGTYEQYF. J is TRBJ2-7 and V is TRBV5-1; 7 bases are shared with TRBD1. V shed 0 bases and J 2 bases; nucleotides not matched to a gene: 5. Germline CDR1 reads SGHRS; CDR2 reads YFSETQ. The CDR3 is made up of 15 amino acids.